The sequence of this T cell receptor beta chain was determined in a study of neoadjuvant anti-PD-1 for oral cavity cancer. As for the study in general: Around day 43, patients without progression received a fourth nivolumab dose before surgery.

Produced via immunoSEQ multiplex PCR; TCRdb's table is partial and in-frame only. The data contain over 14,000 clones, roughly 72% of them singletons. Germline CDR1 is SGDLS and CDR2 is YYNGEE. The CDR3 has 15 amino acids. With V trimmed by 3 bases and J by 4 bases, 6 bases remained unmatched. The chain uses TRBV9 and TRBJ1-1; 10 bases are a match to TRBD1. The sequencing used PBMCs, collected before nivolumab (anti-PD-1) treatment. The TCR was taken from a person aged 35 to 85 with oral cavity squamous cell carcinoma. The CDR3 nucleotides are TGTGCCAGCAGCGCCCTTGGGACAGGGGCCACTGAAGCTTTCTTT. As protein: CASSALGTGATEAFF.